This TCR beta chain was found in a study of regulatory T cells in long-lasting Graves disease. Study results and limitations: Under persistent disease, TRBV28, TRBJ1-2 and TRBJ2-5 were used preferentially.

Regarding time point: persistent/refractory GD, antithyroid drugs over 5 years with positive TRAb. Researchers made the TCR library from RNA that was extracted from PBMCs. Under American Thyroid Association guidelines, Graves' disease was diagnosed. A peripheral blood sample, nine milliliters in volume, was drawn into EDTA tubes. Arm-PCR with iRepertoire HTBI primers amplified the CDR3 regions for these TCR beta libraries. Via MiXCR, TCRdb re-called the multiplex PCR reads, giving one row per CDR3 protein. The table includes roughly 470,000 distinct CDR3 sequences, less than 25% detected once. Per the germline V gene, CDR1 is SQVTM and CDR2 is ANQGSEA. The CDR3 totals 12 residues. Trimming stripped 7 bases from V and 7 bases from J, with 16 bases between. Details on this clonotype: Its target is not known.

The source was peripheral blood mononuclear cells (PBMCs), collected when the disease was refractory, from a patient treated with antithyroid drugs. The chain employs TRBV29-1 and TRBJ1-1, with D possibly TRBD1 on 6 matching bases. The clonotype comes from a female donor with Graves disease. CDR3 coding DNA: TGCAGCGGCTACAGGGCAAGCGGTGAAGCTTTCTTT. Protein sequence: CSGYRASGEAFF.